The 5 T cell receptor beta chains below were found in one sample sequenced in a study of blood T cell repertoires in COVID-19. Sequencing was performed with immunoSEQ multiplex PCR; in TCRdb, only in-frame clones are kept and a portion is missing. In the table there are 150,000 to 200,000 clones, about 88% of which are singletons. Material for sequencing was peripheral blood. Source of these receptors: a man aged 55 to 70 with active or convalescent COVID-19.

Here the CDR3 DNA reads TGTGCCAGTAGTATCCACTCTGGACAGGGGGTCCCTGAAGCTTTCTTT. Residues: CASSIHSGQGVPEAFF. The chain carries TRBV19 and TRBJ1-1; TRBD1 agrees at 10 bases. Germline-derived CDR1 and CDR2 are LNHDA and SQIVND (reference sequence). The ends lost 3 bases at V and 6 bases at J; junction bases unmatched: 10. The CDR3 has 16 residues.

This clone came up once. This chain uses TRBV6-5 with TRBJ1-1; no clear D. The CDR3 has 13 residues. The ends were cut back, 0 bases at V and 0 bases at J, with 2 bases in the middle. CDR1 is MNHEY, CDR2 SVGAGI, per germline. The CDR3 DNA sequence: TGTGCCAGCAGTTACTCCTTGAACACTGAAGCTTTCTTT. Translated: CASSYSLNTEAFF.

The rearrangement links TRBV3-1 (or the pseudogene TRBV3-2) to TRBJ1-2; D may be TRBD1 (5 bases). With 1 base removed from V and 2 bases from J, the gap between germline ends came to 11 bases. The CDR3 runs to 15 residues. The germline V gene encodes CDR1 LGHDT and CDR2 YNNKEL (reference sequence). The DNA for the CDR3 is TGTGCCAGCAGCCAAGGCAGGGTCGACAACTATGGCTACACCTTC. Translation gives CASSQGRVDNYGYTF.

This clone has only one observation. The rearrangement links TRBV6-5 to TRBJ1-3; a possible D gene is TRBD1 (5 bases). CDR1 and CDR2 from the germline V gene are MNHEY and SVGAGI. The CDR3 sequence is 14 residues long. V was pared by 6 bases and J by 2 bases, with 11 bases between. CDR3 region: CASSIGTPGNTIYF. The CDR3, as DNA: TGTGCCAGCAGCATAGGGACTCCTGGAAACACCATATATTTT.

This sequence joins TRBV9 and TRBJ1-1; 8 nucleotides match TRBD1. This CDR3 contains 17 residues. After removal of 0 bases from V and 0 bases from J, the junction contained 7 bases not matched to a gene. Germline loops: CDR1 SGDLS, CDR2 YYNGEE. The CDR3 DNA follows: TGTGCCAGCAGCGTAGGGACAGGGAGGCTCATGAACACTGAAGCTTTCTTT. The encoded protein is CASSVGTGRLMNTEAFF.